This TCR beta chain was sequenced in a study of blood T cell repertoires in COVID-19 (dated by TCRdb to 2020 to 2022). General notes on the study: Samples covering the acute and convalescent phases of COVID-19 were provided by collaborators in the United States, Italy and Spain. The material from the prospective study consisted of cDNA or gDNA derived from T cells, B-cell-depleted T cells, or PBMCs. Deeply sampled blood TCRbeta repertoires from subjects exposed to, actively infected with, or recovered from COVID-19 were included in the dataset. The repertoires were made available in a free public database intended to serve as a resource for research on the immune response to SARS-CoV-2. The samples were drawn from two sources: the first 160 participants of the ongoing ImmuneRACE study, and 1,200 or so subjects contributed by 6 global collaborators. The sample metadata nearly always contained a de-identified subject ID, COVID-19 status, age in years and sex. Where available, HLA class I and class II types were obtained from metadata supplied by the sample provider rather than from assay-based typing.

The junction carries 3 bases between V and J, which are trimmed by 0 bases and 3 bases respectively. CDR1 GTSNPN and CDR2 SVGIG were looked up in the germline V gene (reference sequence). From the cysteine through the phenylalanine, the CDR3 covers 12 amino acids. Only CDR3 DNA is held: 36 bases, read in frame from base 1. For this clone: The clone's antigen remains unknown. Base-call qualities are not available, and no considerably larger clone is one nucleotide away.

TCRbeta CDR3 regions were amplified from genomic DNA by means of the immunoSEQ Assay, a bias-controlled multiplex PCR. On the authors' methods: The number of nucleated cells in each sample was estimated from the amplification of reference gene primers within the assay. To quantify the absolute abundance of each unique TCRbeta CDR3 rearrangement, sequence reads were collapsed and filtered. Productive Simpson clonality was computed per sample as the square root of Simpson's diversity index over productive rearrangements. Here the immuneACCESS table is served through TCRdb, limited to in-frame sequences with V and J called. Missing clones are a known gap in these copies; in checked studies unresolved V genes cover under half, and the rest lacks a known reason. The DNA was the basis for D and trimming; V, J and clone size are from that table. A total of 95,000 to 150,000 clones appear in this sample, more than 75% of them only once. The ten largest clones represent 25% to 30% of the sample.

Whole blood was collected in K2EDTA tubes by collaborating institutions according to the institutions' own protocols. For TCRbeta analysis, collaborator samples were shipped as frozen whole blood, as isolated PBMCs, or as DNA extracted from either sample type. On the study overall, not on this receptor specifically: Clinical and demographic metadata were provided uncurated, with the amount varying by source and participant.

This receptor chain uses TRBV30 and TRBJ1-3; a confident D gene designation cannot be given. Sequenced sample: peripheral blood. This sequence was found in a woman in her 70s with acute or convalescent COVID-19. The base sequence is TGTGCCTGGAGTGTCTTTGGAAACACCATATATTTT. This encodes CAWSVFGNTIYF. Reference TRBV30 and TRBJ1-3 proteins supply the regions before and after the CDR3; the full variable domain is: SQTIHQWPATLVQPVGSPLSLECTVEGTSNPNLYWYRQAAGRGLQLLFYSVGIGQISSEVPQNLSASRPQDRQFILSSKKLLLSDSGFYLCAWSVFGNTIYFGEGSWLTVV.